What follows are 3 T cell receptor beta chains derived from one specimen sequenced in a study of regulatory T cells in long-lasting Graves disease. CDR3 regions were amplified by Arm-PCR using iRepertoire HTBI primers to build TCR beta libraries. TCRdb called the multiplex PCR reads again in MiXCR, with one record for every CDR3 protein. The sample has roughly 700,000 distinct CDR3 sequences, roughly 30% seen once. Noted time point: persistent/refractory GD, antithyroid drugs over 5 years with positive TRAb. Making the TCR library involved RNA that had been extracted from PBMCs. This specimen was peripheral blood mononuclear cells (PBMCs), taken when the disease was refractory, from a patient treated with antithyroid drugs. These receptor sequences come from a female donor with Graves disease.

This chain links TRBV29-1 with TRBJ2-7; D may be TRBD1 or TRBD2 (5 bases each). Trimming took off 7 bases at V and 6 bases at J, with 19 bases between the two ends. Germline-derived CDR1 and CDR2 are SQVTM and ANQGSEA. The CDR3 spans 13 residues. In nucleotides, the CDR3 is TGCAGCGACAACCGGGACCCGGGGCCCGAGCAGTACTTC. Translation gives CSDNRDPGPEQYF.

There are many counts of this clonotype. The chain employs TRBV7-2 and TRBJ2-7; D is possibly TRBD1 (5 bases). The germline V gene has CDR1 SGHTA and CDR2 FQGNSA. Trimming pared 5 bases from V and 3 bases from J, leaving 11 bases between. The CDR3 sequence is 13 residues long. The chain's CDR3 is CASSLTQGYEQYF. CDR3 in DNA: TGTGCCAGCAGCCTAACCCAGGGCTACGAGCAGTACTTC.

In this sample, this clonotype turned up a few times. The V and J genes are TRBV30 and TRBJ1-2; no reliable D call. Germline V CDR1 and CDR2: GTSNPN, SVGIG (reference sequence). This CDR3 comprises 15 residues. The ends were cut back, 2 bases at V and 0 bases at J, with 13 bases in the middle. The CDR3 spells CAWSTGLKANYGYTF. The CDR3 nucleotides are TGTGCCTGGAGTACGGGTCTTAAAGCTAACTATGGCTACACCTTC.